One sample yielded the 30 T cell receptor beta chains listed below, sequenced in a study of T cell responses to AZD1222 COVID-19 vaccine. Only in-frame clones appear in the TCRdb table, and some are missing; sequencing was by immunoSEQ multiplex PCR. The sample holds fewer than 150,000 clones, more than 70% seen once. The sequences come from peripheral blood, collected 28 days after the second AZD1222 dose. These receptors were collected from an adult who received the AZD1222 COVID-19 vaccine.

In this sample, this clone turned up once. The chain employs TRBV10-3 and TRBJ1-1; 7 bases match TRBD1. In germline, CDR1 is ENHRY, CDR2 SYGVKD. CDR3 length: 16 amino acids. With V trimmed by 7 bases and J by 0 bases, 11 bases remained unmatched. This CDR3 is CAINKGAGGMNTEAFF. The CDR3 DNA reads TGTGCCATCAATAAGGGGGCGGGTGGGATGAACACTGAAGCTTTCTTT.

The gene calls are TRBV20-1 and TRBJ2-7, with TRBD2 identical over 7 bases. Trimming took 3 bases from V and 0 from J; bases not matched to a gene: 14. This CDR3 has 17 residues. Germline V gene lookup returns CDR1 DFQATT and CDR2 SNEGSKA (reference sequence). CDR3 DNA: TGCAGTGCTAGTGTGTCCGGACTAGTTTTAAGCTCCTACGAGCAGTACTTC. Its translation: CSASVSGLVLSSYEQYF.

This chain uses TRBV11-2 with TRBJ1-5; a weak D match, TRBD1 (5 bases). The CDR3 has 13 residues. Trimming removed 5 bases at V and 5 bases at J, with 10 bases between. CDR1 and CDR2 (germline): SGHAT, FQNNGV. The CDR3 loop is CASSALTDQPQHF. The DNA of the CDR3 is TGTGCCAGCAGCGCCCTGACAGATCAGCCCCAGCATTTT.

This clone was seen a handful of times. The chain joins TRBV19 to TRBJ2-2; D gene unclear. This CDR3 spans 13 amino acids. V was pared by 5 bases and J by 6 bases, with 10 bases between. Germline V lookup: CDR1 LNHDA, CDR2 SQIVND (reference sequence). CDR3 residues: CASSLAQSGELFF. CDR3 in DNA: TGTGCCAGTAGTCTGGCTCAATCCGGGGAGCTGTTTTTT.

The chain's CDR3 is CATGGGPNEKLFF. DNA of the CDR3: TGTGCCACCGGGGGGGGACCTAATGAAAAACTGTTTTTT. The rearrangement joins TRBV10-3 to TRBJ1-4; perhaps TRBD1 as D (5 bases). The CDR3 has 13 residues. Germline CDR1 and CDR2: ENHRY and SYGVKD. V lost 10 bases, J lost 3 bases, and 12 bases lay in between.

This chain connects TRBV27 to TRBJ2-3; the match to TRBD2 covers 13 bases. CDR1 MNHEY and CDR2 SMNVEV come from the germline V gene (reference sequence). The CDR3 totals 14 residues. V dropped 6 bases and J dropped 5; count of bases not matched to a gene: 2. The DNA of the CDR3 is TGTGCCAGCAGGACTAGCGGGGGGATAGATACGCAGTATTTT. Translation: CASRTSGGIDTQYF.

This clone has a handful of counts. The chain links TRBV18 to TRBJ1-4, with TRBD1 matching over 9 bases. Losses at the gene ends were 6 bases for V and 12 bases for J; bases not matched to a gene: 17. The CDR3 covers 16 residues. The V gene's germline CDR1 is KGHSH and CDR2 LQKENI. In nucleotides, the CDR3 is TGTGCCAGCTCGCTCCAGACCGGGACAGGGACCGTGGAACTGTTTTTT. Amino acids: CASSLQTGTGTVELFF. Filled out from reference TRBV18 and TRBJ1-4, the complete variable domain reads NAGVMQNPRHLVRRRGQEARLRCSPMKGHSHVYWYRQLPEEGLKFMVYLQKENIIDESGMPKERFSAEFPKEGPSILRIQQVVRGDSAAYFCASSLQTGTGTVELFFGSGTQLSVL.

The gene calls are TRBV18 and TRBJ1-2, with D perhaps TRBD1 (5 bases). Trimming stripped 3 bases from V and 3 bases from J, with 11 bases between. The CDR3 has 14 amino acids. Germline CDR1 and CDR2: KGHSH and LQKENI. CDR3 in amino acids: CASSPQGEDYGYTF. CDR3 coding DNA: TGTGCCAGCTCACCCCAGGGCGAGGACTATGGCTACACCTTC.

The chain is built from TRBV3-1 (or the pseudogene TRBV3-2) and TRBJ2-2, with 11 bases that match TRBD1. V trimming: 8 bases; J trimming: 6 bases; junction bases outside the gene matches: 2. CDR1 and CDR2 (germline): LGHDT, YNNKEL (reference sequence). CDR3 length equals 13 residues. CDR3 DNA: TGTGCCAGCGGGGACAGGGGGGCCGGGGAGCTGTTTTTT. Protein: CASGDRGAGELFF.

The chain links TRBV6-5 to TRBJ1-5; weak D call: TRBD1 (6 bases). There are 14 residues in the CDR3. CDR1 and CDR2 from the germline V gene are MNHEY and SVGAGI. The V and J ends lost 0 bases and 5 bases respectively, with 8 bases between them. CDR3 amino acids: CASSYSYRDQPQHF. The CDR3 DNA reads TGTGCCAGCAGTTACTCCTACAGGGATCAGCCCCAGCATTTT.

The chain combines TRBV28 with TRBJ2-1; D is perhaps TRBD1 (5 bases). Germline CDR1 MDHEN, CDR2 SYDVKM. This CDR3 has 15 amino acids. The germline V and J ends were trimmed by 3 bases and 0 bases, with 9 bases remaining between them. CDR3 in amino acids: CASSFRTSSYNEQFF. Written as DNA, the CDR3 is TGTGCCAGCAGTTTCCGGACAAGCTCCTACAATGAGCAGTTCTTC.

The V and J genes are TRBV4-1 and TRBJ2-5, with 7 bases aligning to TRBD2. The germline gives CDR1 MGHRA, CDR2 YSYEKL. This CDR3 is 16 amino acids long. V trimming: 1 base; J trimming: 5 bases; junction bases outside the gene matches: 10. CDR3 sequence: CASSQGSSGLVETQYF. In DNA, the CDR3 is TGCGCCAGCAGCCAAGGATCTAGCGGACTAGTGGAGACCCAGTACTTC.

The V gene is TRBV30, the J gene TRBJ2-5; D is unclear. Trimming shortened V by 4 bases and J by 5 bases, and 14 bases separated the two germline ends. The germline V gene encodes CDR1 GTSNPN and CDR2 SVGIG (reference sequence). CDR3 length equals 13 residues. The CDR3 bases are TGTGCCTGGACGAAGATAGGCATGGAGACCCAGTACTTC. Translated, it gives CAWTKIGMETQYF. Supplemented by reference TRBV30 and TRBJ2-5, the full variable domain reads SQTIHQWPATLVQPVGSPLSLECTVEGTSNPNLYWYRQAAGRGLQLLFYSVGIGQISSEVPQNLSASRPQDRQFILSSKKLLLSDSGFYLCAWTKIGMETQYFGPGTRLLVL.

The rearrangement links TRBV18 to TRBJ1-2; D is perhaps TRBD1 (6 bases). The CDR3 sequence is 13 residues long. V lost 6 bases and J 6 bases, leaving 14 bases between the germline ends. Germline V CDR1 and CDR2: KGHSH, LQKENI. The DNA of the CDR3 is TGTGCCAGCTCCCCAGGGGAGGGGGATGGCTACACCTTC. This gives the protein CASSPGEGDGYTF. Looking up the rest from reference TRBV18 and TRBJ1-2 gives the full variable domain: NAGVMQNPRHLVRRRGQEARLRCSPMKGHSHVYWYRQLPEEGLKFMVYLQKENIIDESGMPKERFSAEFPKEGPSILRIQQVVRGDSAAYFCASSPGEGDGYTFGSGTRLTVV.

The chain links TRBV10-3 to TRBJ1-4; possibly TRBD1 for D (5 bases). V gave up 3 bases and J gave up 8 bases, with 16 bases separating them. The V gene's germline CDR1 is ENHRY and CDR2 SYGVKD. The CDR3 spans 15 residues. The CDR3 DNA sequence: TGTGCCATCAGTGACTCCCTCAGGGTCGGCGAAAAACTGTTTTTT. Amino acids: CAISDSLRVGEKLFF.

The CDR3 spells CASSRSLTSYEQYF. CDR3 coding DNA: TGTGCCAGCAGCCGCTCCCTGACTAGCTACGAGCAGTACTTC. V usage is TRBV6-5 and J usage is TRBJ2-7; D is perhaps TRBD2 (6 bases). The CDR3 loop spans 14 amino acids. The V and J ends lost 6 bases and 3 bases respectively, with 15 bases between them. Germline lookup yields CDR1 MNHEY and CDR2 SVGAGI.

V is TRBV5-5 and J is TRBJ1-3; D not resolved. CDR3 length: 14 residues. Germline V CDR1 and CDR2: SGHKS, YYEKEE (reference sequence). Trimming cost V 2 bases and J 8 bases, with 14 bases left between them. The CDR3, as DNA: TGTGCCAGCAGCTTAGGAGTCCGTCTAGACACCATATATTTT. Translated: CASSLGVRLDTIYF.

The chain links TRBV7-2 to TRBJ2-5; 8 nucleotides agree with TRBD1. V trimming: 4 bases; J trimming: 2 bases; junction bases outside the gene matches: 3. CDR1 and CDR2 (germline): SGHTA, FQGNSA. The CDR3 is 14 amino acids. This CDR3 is CASSWTGMQETQYF. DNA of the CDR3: TGTGCCAGCAGCTGGACAGGGATGCAAGAGACCCAGTACTTC.

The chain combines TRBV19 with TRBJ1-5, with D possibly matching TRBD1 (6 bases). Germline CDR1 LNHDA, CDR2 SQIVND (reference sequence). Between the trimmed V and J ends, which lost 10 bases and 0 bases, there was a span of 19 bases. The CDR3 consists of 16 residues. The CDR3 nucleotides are TGTGCCACGCGACAGGACGCCCCATATAGCAATCAGCCCCAGCATTTT. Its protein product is CATRQDAPYSNQPQHF.

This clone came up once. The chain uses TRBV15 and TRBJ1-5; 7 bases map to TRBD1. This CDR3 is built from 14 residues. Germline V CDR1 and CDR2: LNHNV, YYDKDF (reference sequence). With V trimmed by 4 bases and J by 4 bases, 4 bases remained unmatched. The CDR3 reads CATSIIRGNQPQHF. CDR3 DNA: TGTGCCACCAGCATAATCAGGGGGAATCAGCCCCAGCATTTT. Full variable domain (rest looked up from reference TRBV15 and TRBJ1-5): DAMVIQNPRYQVTQFGKPVTLSCSQTLNHNVMYWYQQKSSQAPKLLFHYYDKDFNNEADTPDNFQSRRPNTSFCFLDIRSPGLGDTAMYLCATSIIRGNQPQHFGDGTRLSIL.

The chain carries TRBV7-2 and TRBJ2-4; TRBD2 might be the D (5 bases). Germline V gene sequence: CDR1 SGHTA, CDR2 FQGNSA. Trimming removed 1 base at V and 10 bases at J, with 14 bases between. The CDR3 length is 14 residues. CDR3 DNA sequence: TGTGCCAGCAGCTTAGGTCAGCCCCCGGGGATTCAGTACTTC. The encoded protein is CASSLGQPPGIQYF.

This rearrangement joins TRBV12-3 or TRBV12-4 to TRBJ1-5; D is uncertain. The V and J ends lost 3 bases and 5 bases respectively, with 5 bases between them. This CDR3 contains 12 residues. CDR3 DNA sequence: TGTGCCAGCAGTTTCTTGCATCAGCCCCAGCATTTT. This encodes CASSFLHQPQHF.

The DNA of the CDR3 is TGCGCCAGCAGCGCCGACAGGGCAAATAATTCACCCCTCCACTTT. Its translation is CASSADRANNSPLHF. This chain connects TRBV5-1 to TRBJ1-6, with 7 nucleotides matching TRBD1. With V trimmed by 4 bases and J by 5 bases, 6 bases remained unmatched. CDR3 size: 15 residues. The germline gives CDR1 SGHRS, CDR2 YFSETQ.

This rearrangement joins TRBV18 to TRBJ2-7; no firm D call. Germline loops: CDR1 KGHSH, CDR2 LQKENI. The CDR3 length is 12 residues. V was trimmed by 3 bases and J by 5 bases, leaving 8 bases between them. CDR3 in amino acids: CASSPKGNEQYF. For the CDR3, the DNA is TGTGCCAGCTCACCCAAAGGAAACGAGCAGTACTTC.

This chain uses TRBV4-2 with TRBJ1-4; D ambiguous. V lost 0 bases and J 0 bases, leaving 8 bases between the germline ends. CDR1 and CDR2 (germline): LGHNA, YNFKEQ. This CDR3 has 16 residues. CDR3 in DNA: TGTGCCAGCAGCCAAGATTGGCCAGCAACTAATGAAAAACTGTTTTTT. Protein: CASSQDWPATNEKLFF.

Here the CDR3 reads CASGTGNTEAFF. CDR3 DNA: TGCGCCAGCGGGACAGGGAACACTGAAGCTTTCTTT. This sequence joins TRBV5-1 and TRBJ1-1, with 8 positions matching TRBD1. The V gene's germline CDR1 is SGHRS and CDR2 YFSETQ. Trimming cost V 7 bases and J 1 base; bases outside gene matches: 0. The CDR3 spans 12 residues.

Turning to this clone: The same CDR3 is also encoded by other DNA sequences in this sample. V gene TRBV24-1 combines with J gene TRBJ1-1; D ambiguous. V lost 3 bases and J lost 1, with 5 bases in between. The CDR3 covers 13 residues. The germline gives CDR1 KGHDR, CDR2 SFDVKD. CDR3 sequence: CATSDPGNTEAFF. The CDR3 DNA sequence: TGTGCCACCAGTGATCCTGGGAACACTGAAGCTTTCTTT.

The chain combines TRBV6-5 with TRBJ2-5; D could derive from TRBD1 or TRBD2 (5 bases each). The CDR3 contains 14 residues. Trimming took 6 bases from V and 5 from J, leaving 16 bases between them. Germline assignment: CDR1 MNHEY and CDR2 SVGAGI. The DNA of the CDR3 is TGTGCCAGCAGCTTAGCGCCCTGGGGGGAGACCCAGTACTTC. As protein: CASSLAPWGETQYF.

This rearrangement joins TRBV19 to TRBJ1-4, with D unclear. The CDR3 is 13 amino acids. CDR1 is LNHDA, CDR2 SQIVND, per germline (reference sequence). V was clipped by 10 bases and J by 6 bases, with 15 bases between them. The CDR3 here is CATKPGSDEKLFF. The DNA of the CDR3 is TGTGCCACAAAGCCGGGCTCGGATGAAAAACTGTTTTTT.

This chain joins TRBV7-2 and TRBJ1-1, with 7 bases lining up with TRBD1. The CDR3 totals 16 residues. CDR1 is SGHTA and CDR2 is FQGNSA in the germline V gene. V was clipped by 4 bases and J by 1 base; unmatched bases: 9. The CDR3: CASSSPLQGKNTEAFF. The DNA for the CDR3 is TGTGCCAGCAGCTCGCCGTTACAGGGGAAGAACACTGAAGCTTTCTTT. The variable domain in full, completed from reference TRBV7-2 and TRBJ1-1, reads GAGVSQSPSNKVTEKGKDVELRCDPISGHTALYWYRQSLGQGLEFLIYFQGNSAPDKSGLPSDRFSAERTGGSVSTLTIQRTQQEDSAVYLCASSSPLQGKNTEAFFGQGTRLTVV.